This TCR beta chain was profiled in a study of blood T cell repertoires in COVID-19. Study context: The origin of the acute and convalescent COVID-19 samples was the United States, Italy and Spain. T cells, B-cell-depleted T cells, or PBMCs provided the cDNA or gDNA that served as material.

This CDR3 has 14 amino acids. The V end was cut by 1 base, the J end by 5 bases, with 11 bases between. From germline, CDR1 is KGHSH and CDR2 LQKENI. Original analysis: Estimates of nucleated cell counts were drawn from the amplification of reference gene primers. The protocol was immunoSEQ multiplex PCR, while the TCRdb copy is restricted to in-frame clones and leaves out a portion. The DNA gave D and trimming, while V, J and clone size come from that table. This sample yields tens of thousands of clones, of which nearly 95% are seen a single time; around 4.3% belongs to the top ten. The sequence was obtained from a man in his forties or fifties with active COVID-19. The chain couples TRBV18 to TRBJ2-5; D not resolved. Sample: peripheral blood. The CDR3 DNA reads TGTGCCAGCTCACCACGCGCCCCCGGGGAGACCCAGTACTTC. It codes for CASSPRAPGETQYF.